The T cell receptor beta chain described here comes from a study of cytomegalovirus exposure and HLA in healthy donors. Study-level points and caveats: Associated with HLA alleles at 0.05 false discovery rate in a later analysis were approximately 17,000 TCR beta sequences.

This clone was observed a few times. The antigen is undetermined. Germline CDR1 and CDR2: MGHDK and SYGVNS. The CDR3 sequence is 14 residues long. The J segment lost 4 bases and the V segment lost 2 bases, leaving 5 bases of the junction unmatched. The PCR had 60 Vbeta and 13 Jbeta primers. Produced via immunoSEQ multiplex PCR; TCRdb's table is partial and in-frame only. The table records 110,000 to 150,000 clones, roughly 10% of them present only once. This chain connects TRBV25-1 to TRBJ2-7; TRBD1 matches at 7 bases. The receptor's source is a male donor in good health and CMV-seronegative. The sequenced sample consisted of PBMCs. The CDR3 is CASSEQGEYYEQYF. CDR3 DNA: TGTGCCAGCAGTGAACAGGGGGAATATTACGAGCAGTACTTC.